This passage covers 23 T cell receptor beta chains from one sample sequenced in a study of blood T cell repertoires in COVID-19. TCRdb keeps only in-frame clones here, not all; method: immunoSEQ multiplex PCR. The profile shows 90,000 to 100,000 clones, 65% to 85% of them singletons. Sequencing input: peripheral blood. The receptors originated from a man aged 60 to 75 with acute or convalescent COVID-19.

The V call is TRBV5-1, the J call TRBJ1-2; no firm D call. This CDR3 spans 15 amino acids. The germline V and J ends were trimmed by 0 bases and 1 base, with 10 bases remaining between them. Germline V CDR1 and CDR2: SGHRS, YFSETQ. CDR3 sequence reads: CASSLEPDFNYGYTF. DNA for the CDR3: TGCGCCAGCAGCTTGGAACCCGACTTTAACTATGGCTACACCTTC.

The rearrangement links TRBV15 to TRBJ2-3, with 9 bases fitting TRBD2. This CDR3 region has 14 residues. Trimming took 6 bases from V and 3 from J; bases not matched to a gene: 4. Germline loops: CDR1 LNHNV, CDR2 YYDKDF (reference sequence). DNA for the CDR3: TGTGCCACCAGGTATAGCGGGAGTACAGATACGCAGTATTTT. As protein: CATRYSGSTDTQYF.

As DNA, the CDR3 is TGTGCCAGCAGCCGGGACAGGGGGCAATACGAGCAGTACTTC. This translates into CASSRDRGQYEQYF. This sequence joins TRBV7-2 and TRBJ2-7; TRBD1 agrees at 12 bases. This CDR3 has 14 residues. Germline CDR1 is SGHTA and CDR2 is FQGNSA. V gave up 5 bases and J gave up 4 bases; unmatched junction bases: 3.

The chain joins TRBV30 to TRBJ1-6; no clear D. Germline V gives CDR1 GTSNPN, CDR2 SVGIG (reference sequence). Trimming pared 1 base from V and 6 bases from J, leaving 7 bases between. There are 13 residues in the CDR3. Here the CDR3 reads CAWSEDSNSPLHF. CDR3 DNA sequence: TGTGCCTGGAGTGAGGACTCTAATTCACCCCTCCACTTT.

This clone was found once. The gene calls are TRBV12-3 or TRBV12-4 and TRBJ2-3; 8 bases map to TRBD1. With 6 bases clipped from V and 3 bases from J, the junction kept 2 bases outside the gene matches. The CDR3 is 13 residues long. CDR3 loop: CASSRTGTDTQYF. In DNA, the CDR3 is TGTGCCAGCAGCCGGACAGGGACAGATACGCAGTATTTT.

This chain connects TRBV6-5 to TRBJ1-2; 9 bases map to TRBD1. Germline V gene data show CDR1 as MNHEY and CDR2 as SVGAGI. CDR3 size: 15 residues. V lost 4 bases to trimming and J lost 0 bases; unmatched junction nucleotides: 3. CDR3 sequence: CASSLDRGPNYGYTF. As DNA, the CDR3 is TGTGCCAGCAGTTTGGACAGGGGCCCTAACTATGGCTACACCTTC.

The chain uses TRBV30 and TRBJ1-5; TRBD1 is a possible D gene (6 bases). Between the trimmed V and J ends, which lost 1 base and 0 bases, there was a span of 10 bases. The CDR3 has 15 residues. CDR1 is GTSNPN and CDR2 is SVGIG in the germline V gene (reference sequence). DNA of the CDR3: TGTGCCTGGAGTGATACAGGGATTAGCAATCAGCCCCAGCATTTT. As protein: CAWSDTGISNQPQHF.

V usage is TRBV6-1 and J usage is TRBJ1-1; D gene unclear. Germline-derived CDR1 and CDR2 are MNHNS and SASEGT. Trimming cost V 3 bases and J 7 bases, with 15 bases left between them. The CDR3 consists of 14 residues. The CDR3 DNA follows: TGTGCCAGCAGTGATGAGGTTTGGCGCAGTGAAGCTTTCTTT. Protein: CASSDEVWRSEAFF.

This clone occurred once. The rearrangement joins TRBV5-6 to TRBJ1-5; 7 bases map to TRBD1. Looked up from germline, CDR1 is SGHDT and CDR2 is YYEEEE. The CDR3 contains 15 residues. V trimming: 3 bases; J trimming: 11 bases; junction bases outside the gene matches: 14. The CDR3 region is CASSSTGEGFLAQHF. For the CDR3, the DNA is TGTGCCAGCAGCTCCACAGGGGAAGGATTTTTAGCCCAGCATTTT.

The chain is built from TRBV6-5 and TRBJ2-5; TRBD1 matches 8 bases. V was pared by 4 bases and J by 7 bases, with 8 bases of the junction left unmatched. Germline V gene data show CDR1 as MNHEY and CDR2 as SVGAGI. CDR3 length: 14 amino acids. The CDR3 sequence is CASSSMTGARTQYF. CDR3 DNA sequence: TGTGCCAGCAGTTCGATGACAGGGGCCCGGACCCAGTACTTC.

The genes are TRBV27 and TRBJ2-5; unclear D gene. The V and J ends lost 0 bases and 4 bases respectively, with 12 bases between them. From germline, CDR1 is MNHEY and CDR2 SMNVEV (reference sequence). The CDR3 has 15 amino acids. The CDR3 nucleotides are TGTGCCAGCAGTTTATCCCGATTGCGTTTAGAGACCCAGTACTTC. This translates into CASSLSRLRLETQYF.

The chain carries TRBV6-5 and TRBJ2-7, with 9 bases aligning to TRBD1. In germline, CDR1 is MNHEY, CDR2 SVGAGI. The CDR3 length is 14 residues. The V gene end was trimmed by 6 bases and the J gene end by 3 bases; junction bases not matched to a gene: 6. CDR3 amino acids: CASREGQGLYEQYF. For the CDR3, the DNA is TGTGCCAGCAGGGAGGGACAGGGTCTCTACGAGCAGTACTTC.

V and J are TRBV13 and TRBJ1-1, with D uncertain. Germline loops: CDR1 PRHDT, CDR2 FYEKMQ (reference sequence). The CDR3 has 12 residues. With 5 bases removed from V and 8 bases from J, the gap between germline ends came to 12 bases. CDR3 residues: CASSPGPGEAFF. CDR3 sequence (DNA): TGTGCCAGCAGCCCAGGCCCCGGAGAAGCTTTCTTT.

The chain uses TRBV27 and TRBJ1-1, with a possible D match to TRBD1 (6 bases). V was trimmed by 6 bases and J by 10 bases, leaving 24 bases between them. This CDR3 spans 15 amino acids. Germline V gene data show CDR1 as MNHEY and CDR2 as SMNVEV (reference sequence). The CDR3 region is CASSILQGTVVGAFF. The CDR3 coding sequence is TGTGCCAGCAGCATACTACAGGGAACAGTAGTCGGAGCTTTCTTT.

J is TRBJ2-1 and V is TRBV27; D possibly corresponds to TRBD2 (6 bases). This CDR3 comprises 15 residues. Trimming left V 7 bases short and J 6 bases short, with 19 bases between. The V gene's germline CDR1 is MNHEY and CDR2 SMNVEV (reference sequence). The CDR3 nucleotides are TGTGCCAGCAAGGGGATCGGGAGTGGCGTCAATGAGCAGTTCTTC. Amino acid sequence: CASKGIGSGVNEQFF.

The chain couples TRBV3-1 (or the pseudogene TRBV3-2) to TRBJ1-1, with a weak D call TRBD1 (6 bases). Trimming removed 6 bases from V and 0 bases from J, with 11 bases in between. CDR3 length: 14 amino acids. Germline-derived CDR1 and CDR2 are LGHDT and YNNKEL (reference sequence). The CDR3 here is CASRRQAVNTEAFF. CDR3 nucleotides: TGTGCCAGCAGGCGACAGGCGGTGAACACTGAAGCTTTCTTT.

The table lists this clone with a few counts. The rearrangement links TRBV20-1 to TRBJ1-5; possibly TRBD1 for D (5 bases). Germline CDR1 and CDR2: DFQATT and SNEGSKA (reference sequence). V was shortened by 3 bases and J by 4 bases, with 10 bases between the two germline ends. CDR3 size: 13 residues. The CDR3 sequence is CSASGGANQPQHF. The CDR3 region has the DNA TGCAGTGCTAGTGGTGGGGCGAATCAGCCCCAGCATTTT.

The CDR3 region is CASSLASGPDQPQHF. DNA for the CDR3: TGTGCCAGCAGCTTAGCATCAGGGCCTGATCAGCCCCAGCATTTT. This rearrangement joins TRBV7-8 to TRBJ1-5, with D possibly matching TRBD1 (5 bases). V was trimmed by 0 bases and J by 5 bases, leaving 11 bases between them. The CDR3 is 15 residues long. Germline V CDR1 and CDR2: SGHVS, FQNEAQ.

The rearrangement links TRBV9 to TRBJ2-7; 9 bases fit TRBD1. The ends lost 2 bases at V and 7 bases at J; junction bases unmatched: 4. Per the germline V gene, CDR1 is SGDLS and CDR2 is YYNGEE. The CDR3 is 13 amino acids. The CDR3 loop reads CASSVGTGREQYF. For the CDR3, the DNA is TGTGCCAGCAGCGTGGGGACAGGGCGGGAGCAGTACTTC.

This sequence joins TRBV6-5 and TRBJ1-2, with unresolved D. CDR1 is MNHEY and CDR2 is SVGAGI in the germline V gene. Trimming cost V 2 bases and J 8 bases, with 12 bases left between them. The length of the CDR3 is 13 residues. CDR3 sequence: CASSYGWREGYTF. CDR3 DNA sequence: TGTGCCAGCAGTTACGGCTGGCGGGAAGGCTACACCTTC.

This clone was recorded a few times. Here the CDR3 DNA reads TGTGCCAGCAGCTTAGATGGCGCGACAGCAACCCAAGAGACCCAGTACTTC. Translation: CASSLDGATATQETQYF. J is TRBJ2-5 and V is TRBV11-3; the D gene is possibly TRBD1 (5 bases). Germline V gives CDR1 SGHNT, CDR2 YENEEA. The CDR3 is 17 residues long. V was cut by 0 bases and J by 1 base, with 15 bases left in between.

The rearrangement joins TRBV4-3 to TRBJ2-1, with 7 bases lining up with TRBD2. CDR3 length equals 17 residues. Losses at the gene ends were 1 base for V and 2 bases for J; bases not matched to a gene: 8. The germline CDR1 and CDR2 sequences are LGHNA and YSLEER. CDR3 DNA sequence: TGCGCCAGCAGCCAAGGATTACAGCGGGAAACCTACAATGAGCAGTTCTTC. This encodes CASSQGLQRETYNEQFF.

The J gene is TRBJ2-7, the V gene TRBV21-1; TRBD1 is the table's D call, not checked against the DNA. TRBV21-1 is assigned pseudogene status. The CDR3 is 18 amino acids. CDR3 nucleotides: TGTGCCAGCAGCACCCGGGACAGGGGTAAAGGGGGCTCCTACGAGCAGTACTTC. This translates into CASSTRDRGKGGSYEQYF.